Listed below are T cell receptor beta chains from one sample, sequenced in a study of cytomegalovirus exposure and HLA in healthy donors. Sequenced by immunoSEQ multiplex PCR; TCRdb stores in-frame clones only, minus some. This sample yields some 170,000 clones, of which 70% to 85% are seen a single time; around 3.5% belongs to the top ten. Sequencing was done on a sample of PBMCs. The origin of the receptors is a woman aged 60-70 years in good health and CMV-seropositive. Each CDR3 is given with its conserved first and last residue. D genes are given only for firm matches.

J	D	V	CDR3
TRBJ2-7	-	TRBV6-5	CASKYRMSSYEQYF
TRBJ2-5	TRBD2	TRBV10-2	CASSEGAGGLGQETQYF
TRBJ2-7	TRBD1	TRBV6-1	CASRGQGASYEQYF
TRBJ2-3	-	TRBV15	CATSRDLRGDTQYF
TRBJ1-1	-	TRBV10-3	CAISDRVRNTEAFF
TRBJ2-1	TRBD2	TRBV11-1	CASSPGGVGGIYNEQFF
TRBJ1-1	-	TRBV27	CASSLRQNTEAFF
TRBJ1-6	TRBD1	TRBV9	CASSATGVRSPLHF
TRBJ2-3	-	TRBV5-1	CASSQAVHEGTDTQYF
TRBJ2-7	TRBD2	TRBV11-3	CASSPRGAGYEQYF
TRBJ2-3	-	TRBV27	CASSYLAIGRRADTQYF
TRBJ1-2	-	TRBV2	CASSGSPGIRGYTF
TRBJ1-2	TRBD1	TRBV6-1	CASSRAGTGDYGYTF
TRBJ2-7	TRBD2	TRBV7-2	CASSPQPRLAGGIFYEQYF
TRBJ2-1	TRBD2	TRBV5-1	CASSSGTSVNNEQFF
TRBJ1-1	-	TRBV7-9	CASSSSGTFPNAFF
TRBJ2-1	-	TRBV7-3	CASSSIREGVHEQFF
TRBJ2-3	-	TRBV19	CASKRARGTDTQYF
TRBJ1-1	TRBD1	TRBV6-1	CASRDRAFTEAFF
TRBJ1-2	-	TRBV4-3	CASSQDSGHPRYTF
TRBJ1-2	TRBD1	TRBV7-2	CASSLVRQGDRYTF
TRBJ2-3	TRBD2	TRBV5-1	CASSQGLETDTQYF
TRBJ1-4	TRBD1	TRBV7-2	CASSFSFPGRGDEKLFF
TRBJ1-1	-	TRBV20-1	CSARGFGTDFF
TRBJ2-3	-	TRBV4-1	CASSQAGANTDTQYF
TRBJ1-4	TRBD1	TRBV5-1	CASSLLGTGNEKLFF
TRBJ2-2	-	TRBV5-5	CASSLGADPGTGELFF